The 16 T cell receptor beta chains listed next were all sequenced from one sample in a study of blood T cell repertoires in COVID-19. Profiled with immunoSEQ multiplex PCR; TCRdb holds only in-frame clones, not every one. The sample shows about 29,000 clones, 85% to 90% of them seen only once. Sequencing was performed on peripheral blood. The receptors were gathered from a man older than 75 with acute or convalescent COVID-19.

The chain joins TRBV21-1 to TRBJ2-1; TRBD2, as called in the table, went unchecked against the DNA. TRBV21-1 is a pseudogene locus. CDR3 length equals 17 residues. CDR3 nucleotides: TGTGCCAGCAGCAAATCGGCTAGCGGGGGGATATACAATGAGCAGTTCTTC. This encodes CASSKSASGGIYNEQFF.

The rearrangement uses TRBV7-6 and TRBJ1-3, with TRBD1 identical over 9 bases. V lost 0 bases to trimming and J lost 0 bases; unmatched junction nucleotides: 3. Germline V gene lookup returns CDR1 SGHVS and CDR2 FNYEAQ. This CDR3 has 17 amino acids. CDR3 sequence reads: CASSLAGQGSSGNTIYF. DNA of the CDR3: TGTGCCAGCAGCTTAGCAGGACAGGGGAGCTCTGGAAACACCATATATTTT.

This clone was seen once. The chain joins TRBV18 to TRBJ2-1, with a tentative D call TRBD1 (6 bases). The germline V gene encodes CDR1 KGHSH and CDR2 LQKENI. V lost 1 base, J lost 6 bases, and 13 bases lay in between. The CDR3 extends over 15 amino acids. The CDR3 sequence is CASSPRTDSINEQFF. As DNA, the CDR3 is TGTGCCAGCTCACCACGCACGGACAGCATCAATGAGCAGTTCTTC.

The chain uses TRBV7-5 and TRBJ2-3; TRBD2, as called in the table, went unchecked against the DNA. TRBV7-5 is a pseudogene segment. The CDR3 extends over 18 amino acids. The CDR3 nucleotides read TGTGTCAGAAGCTTAGCGCAGCGGGGGGATTTGGGCACAGATACGCAGTATTTT. Its protein product is CVRSLAQRGDLGTDTQYF.

The chain links TRBV5-1 to TRBJ2-2; D is ambiguous. Trimming removed 6 bases at V and 5 bases at J, with 20 bases between. This CDR3 comprises 16 residues. Per the germline V gene, CDR1 is SGHRS and CDR2 is YFSETQ. The CDR3 DNA reads TGCGCCAGCAATCTCCTGTCTCCTGAGGCGACCGGGGAGCTGTTTTTT. Protein sequence: CASNLLSPEATGELFF.

The chain has TRBV27 and TRBJ1-6; a weak D match, TRBD1 (6 bases). Germline V CDR1 and CDR2: MNHEY, SMNVEV (reference sequence). Trimming took off 7 bases at V and 8 bases at J, with 15 bases between the two ends. CDR3 length: 14 residues. The DNA of the CDR3 is TGTGCCAGCAATATTGGACAGAGGGATTCACCCCTCCACTTT. Protein: CASNIGQRDSPLHF.

This chain joins TRBV28 and TRBJ2-5, with TRBD2 matching over 15 bases. This CDR3 spans 16 amino acids. J was trimmed by 7 bases and V by 3 bases; bases with no gene match: 6. The germline CDR1 and CDR2 sequences are MDHEN and SYDVKM. The CDR3 nucleotides are TGTGCCAGCAGTTTGGGACTAGCGGGGGGTCCGGGGACCCAGTACTTC. Its protein is CASSLGLAGGPGTQYF.

The V and J genes are TRBV15 and TRBJ2-7; weak D call: TRBD1 (6 bases). The CDR3 runs 15 residues. CDR1 is LNHNV and CDR2 is YYDKDF in the germline V gene (reference sequence). V dropped 3 bases and J dropped 0 bases, with 12 bases sitting between them. The CDR3 sequence: CATSRGGTSSYEQYF. The CDR3 DNA is TGTGCCACCAGCAGGGGTGGGACAAGCTCCTACGAGCAGTACTTC.

The rearrangement uses TRBV27 and TRBJ2-7; 8 positions agree with TRBD1. Losses at the gene ends were 1 base for V and 4 bases for J; bases not matched to a gene: 3. The CDR3 sequence is 14 residues long. Per germline, CDR1 MNHEY and CDR2 SMNVEV (reference sequence). The CDR3 here is CASSLYRGRYEQYF. The CDR3 DNA reads TGTGCCAGCAGTTTATACAGGGGGAGGTACGAGCAGTACTTC.

The chain links TRBV2 to TRBJ2-4; TRBD2 is a possible D gene (5 bases). The V end was cut by 4 bases, the J end by 7 bases, with 11 bases between. The CDR3 spans 13 residues. In germline, CDR1 is SNHLY, CDR2 FYNNEI. As DNA, the CDR3 is TGTGCCAGCAGTGTGACGGGCGGGAACATTCAGTACTTC. Residues: CASSVTGGNIQYF.

The rearrangement uses TRBV5-6 and TRBJ1-4; TRBD1 agrees at 8 bases. CDR3 length equals 14 residues. V was pared by 5 bases and J by 7 bases, with 7 bases of the junction left unmatched. Germline-derived CDR1 and CDR2 are SGHDT and YYEEEE. CDR3 protein: CASRGTGRGEKLFF. CDR3 nucleotides: TGTGCCAGCAGGGGGACAGGAAGGGGTGAAAAACTGTTTTTT.

The V and J genes are TRBV7-9 and TRBJ2-1, with TRBD1 as a possible D gene (5 bases). Germline V lookup: CDR1 SEHNR, CDR2 FQNEAQ (reference sequence). The CDR3 has 15 residues. Trimming removed 5 bases at V and 0 bases at J, with 11 bases between. CDR3 DNA: TGTGCCAGCAGCGATGACAGAAACTCCTACAATGAGCAGTTCTTC. It codes for CASSDDRNSYNEQFF.

The genes are TRBV3-1 (or the pseudogene TRBV3-2) and TRBJ2-5; 7 bases agree with TRBD2. Germline V CDR1 and CDR2: LGHDT, YNNKEL (reference sequence). V trimming: 2 bases; J trimming: 7 bases; junction bases outside the gene matches: 10. This CDR3 is built from 15 residues. CDR3 in DNA: TGTGCCAGCAGCCAAACTAGCGCCATAAGGGGGACCCAGTACTTC. It yields the protein CASSQTSAIRGTQYF.

The rearrangement links TRBV7-8 to TRBJ2-3, with 11 bases matching TRBD2. The CDR3 extends over 15 amino acids. CDR1 is SGHVS and CDR2 is FQNEAQ in the germline V gene. After removal of 3 bases from V and 14 bases from J, the junction contained 13 bases not matched to a gene. The CDR3 sequence: CASSFPSGGPGGVYF. The CDR3 bases are TGTGCCAGCAGCTTCCCTAGCGGGGGGCCCGGAGGGGTGTATTTT. The full variable domain, completed using reference TRBV7-8 and TRBJ2-3, is GAGVSQSPRYKVAKRGQDVALRCDPISGHVSLFWYQQALGQGPEFLTYFQNEAQLDKSGLPSDRFFAERPEGSVSTLKIQRTQQEDSAVYLCASSFPSGGPGGVYFGPGTRLTVL.

The chain carries TRBV28 and TRBJ1-2; TRBD1 matches at 7 bases. This CDR3 is 14 amino acids long. Germline CDR1 reads MDHEN; CDR2 reads SYDVKM. The V segment lost 7 bases and the J segment 7 bases; nucleotides outside the gene matches: 12. CDR3 nucleotide sequence: TGTGCCAGCACCACGGGGACAGCGCGGCGTGGCTACACCTTC. Its translation: CASTTGTARRGYTF.

The chain carries TRBV2 and TRBJ1-6; D unclear. The V and J ends lost 0 bases and 8 bases respectively, with 5 bases between them. The CDR3 consists of 13 residues. Germline V gives CDR1 SNHLY, CDR2 FYNNEI. The DNA of the CDR3 is TGTGCCAGCAGTGAAGCGGAGGATTCACCCCTCCACTTT. Encoded protein: CASSEAEDSPLHF.